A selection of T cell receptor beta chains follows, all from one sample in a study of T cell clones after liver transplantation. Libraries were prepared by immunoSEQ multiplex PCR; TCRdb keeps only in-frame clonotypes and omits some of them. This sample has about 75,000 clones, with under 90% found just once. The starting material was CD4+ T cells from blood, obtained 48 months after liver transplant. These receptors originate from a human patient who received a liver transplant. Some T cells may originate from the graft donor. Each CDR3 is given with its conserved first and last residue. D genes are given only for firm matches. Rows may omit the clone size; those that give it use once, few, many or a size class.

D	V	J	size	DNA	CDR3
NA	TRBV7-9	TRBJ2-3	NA	TGTGCCAGCAGCCCCGGGGGGCGAGGGACGCAGTATTTT	CASSPGGRGTQYF
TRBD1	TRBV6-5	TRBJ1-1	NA	TGTGCCAGCAGTCGGTTATTTACAGGGGGCACTGAAGCTTTCTTT	CASSRLFTGGTEAFF
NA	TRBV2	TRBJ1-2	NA	TGTGCCAGCAGGGAGACGGTGAACTATGGCTACACCTTC	CASRETVNYGYTF
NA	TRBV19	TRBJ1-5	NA	TGTGCCAGTAGTATAGGGAACTACAGGGCGGGTAGCAATCAGCCCCAGCATTTT	CASSIGNYRAGSNQPQHF
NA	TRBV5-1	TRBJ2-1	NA	TGCGCCAGCAGCCCTCTCGGTCGGGACAATGAGCAGTTCTTC	CASSPLGRDNEQFF
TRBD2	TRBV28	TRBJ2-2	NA	TGTGCCAGCAGCCGTAGCGGGACGCGAACCGGGGAGCTGTTTTTT	CASSRSGTRTGELFF
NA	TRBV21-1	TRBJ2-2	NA	TGTGCCAGCAGCAAAAGGCTCCCCGGGGAAGACACCGGGGAGCTGTTTTTT	CASSKRLPGEDTGELFF
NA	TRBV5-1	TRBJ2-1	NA	TGCGCCAGCAGCTTGTTTCCCGACAATGAGCAGTTCTTC	CASSLFPDNEQFF
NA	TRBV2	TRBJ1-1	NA	TGTGCCAGCAGTGAATCTCCGGGATTGGAAGCTTTCTTT	CASSESPGLEAFF
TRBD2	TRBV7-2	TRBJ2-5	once	TGTGCCAGCAGCCTTGGATCCCCTAGCGGGGGGCAAGAGACCCAGTACTTC	CASSLGSPSGGQETQYF
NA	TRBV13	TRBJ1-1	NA	TGTGCCAGCAGCCGCAGAGGGTCGGGGCAAGAGACTGAAGCTTTCTTT	CASSRRGSGQETEAFF
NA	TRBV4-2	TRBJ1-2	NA	TGTGCCAGCAGCCTGGGGGTTTTGTTAGGGACAACGTCCGATGGCTACACCTTC	CASSLGVLLGTTSDGYTF
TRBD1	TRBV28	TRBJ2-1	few	TGTGCCAGCAGTTCAGGACAGGGCGATCGCAATGAGCAGTTCTTC	CASSSGQGDRNEQFF
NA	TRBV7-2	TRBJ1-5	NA	TGTGCCAGCAGCTCCCAAGGGGCAGCCGGCAATCAGCCCCAGCATTTT	CASSSQGAAGNQPQHF
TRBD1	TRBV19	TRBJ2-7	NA	TGTGCCAGTAGTATCTCAGGGGACAGGGGTCGCGAGCAGTACTTC	CASSISGDRGREQYF
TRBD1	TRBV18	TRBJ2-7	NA	TGTGCCAGCTCACCACCGACAGGGAAATACGAGCAGTACTTC	CASSPPTGKYEQYF
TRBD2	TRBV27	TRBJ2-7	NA	TGTGCCAGCAGTTTACGAGCGGGAGCCTACGAGCAGTACTTC	CASSLRAGAYEQYF
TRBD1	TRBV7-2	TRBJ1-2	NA	TGTGCCAGCAGCAGAGGGACAGGGGCGTACTATGGCTACACCTTC	CASSRGTGAYYGYTF
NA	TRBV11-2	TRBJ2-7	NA	TGTGCCAGCAGCTTAGGACAGTCCAACGAGCAGTACTTC	CASSLGQSNEQYF
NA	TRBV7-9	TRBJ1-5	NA	TGTGCCAGCAGCTTAGAGTATGGGACCGCGGAGGGTGGGCCCCAGCATTTT	CASSLEYGTAEGGPQHF
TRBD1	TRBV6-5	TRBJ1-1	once	TGTGCCAGCAGCCGGACAGGGGGGAACACTGAAGCTTTCTTT	CASSRTGGNTEAFF
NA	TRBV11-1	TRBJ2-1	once	TGTGCCAGCAGCTTTTTGCGGGGCTCCTACAATGAGCAGTTCTTC	CASSFLRGSYNEQFF
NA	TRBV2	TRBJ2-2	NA	TGTGCCAGCAGTGAATCCAACGTGGGGACCGGGGAGCTGTTTTTT	CASSESNVGTGELFF
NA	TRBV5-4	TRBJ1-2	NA	TGTGCCAGCAGTCCCGCGGCAGTGGGAGGCTACACCTTC	CASSPAAVGGYTF
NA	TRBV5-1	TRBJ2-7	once	TGCGCCAGCAGCTCGGACGGAGCCTACGAGCAGTACTTC	CASSSDGAYEQYF
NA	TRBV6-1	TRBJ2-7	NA	TGTGCCAGCAGTGAGGACTCTACCTACGAGCAGTACTTC	CASSEDSTYEQYF
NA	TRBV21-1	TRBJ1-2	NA	TGTGCCAGCAGCAAAGGGCAGGTTAACTATGGCTACACCTTC	CASSKGQVNYGYTF
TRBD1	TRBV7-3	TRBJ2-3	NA	TGTGCCAGCAGCCTTGGACAGGAACCTAGCACAGATACGCAGTATTTT	CASSLGQEPSTDTQYF
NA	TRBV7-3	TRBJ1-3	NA	TGTGCCAGCAGCTTGGGGACATCCGGCTCTGGAAACACCATATATTTT	CASSLGTSGSGNTIYF
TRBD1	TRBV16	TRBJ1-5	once	TGTGCCAGCAGCCATTCCGGGACAGGGGTAGGTCAGCCCCAGCATTTT	CASSHSGTGVGQPQHF
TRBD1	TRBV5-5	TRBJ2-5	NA	TGTGCCAGCAGCTTGGCCGGACAGGGGGCTAGAGAGACCCAGTACTTC	CASSLAGQGARETQYF
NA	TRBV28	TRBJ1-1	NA	TGTGCCAGCAGTTTATACAGGAACTTAATGAACACTGAAGCTTTCTTT	CASSLYRNLMNTEAFF
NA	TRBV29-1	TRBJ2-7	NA	TGCAGCGTTGAAGACGGTGACTACGAGCAGTACTTC	CSVEDGDYEQYF
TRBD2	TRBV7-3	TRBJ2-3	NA	TGTGCCAGCAGCTTAAAACGGGAGGACCATACGCAGTATTTT	CASSLKREDHTQYF
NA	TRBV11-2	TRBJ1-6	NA	TGTGCCAGCAGTCCGCTCCGGGGGCCGGCAAATTCACCCCTCCACTTT	CASSPLRGPANSPLHF
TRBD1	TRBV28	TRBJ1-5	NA	TGTGCCAGCAGTTTGGGGACAGGGAAGAGCAATCAGCCCCAGCATTTT	CASSLGTGKSNQPQHF
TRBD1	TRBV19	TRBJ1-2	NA	TGTGCCAGTAATACCGACAGGGACTATGGCTACACCTTC	CASNTDRDYGYTF
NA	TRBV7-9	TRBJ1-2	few	TGTGCCAGCAGCTTGGACAGCTATGGCTACACCTTC	CASSLDSYGYTF
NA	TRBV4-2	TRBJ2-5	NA	TGTGCCAGCAGCCGGCAGCTATTAGCGGACCTCCAAGAGACCCAGTACTTC	CASSRQLLADLQETQYF
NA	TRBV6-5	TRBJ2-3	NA	TGTGCCAGCAGTTACGGGGGCAGCACAGATACGCAGTATTTT	CASSYGGSTDTQYF
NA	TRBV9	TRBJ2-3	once	TGTGCCAGCAGCGTAGCGGAGGGGCGCACAGATACGCAGTATTTT	CASSVAEGRTDTQYF
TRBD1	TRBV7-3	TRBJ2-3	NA	TGTGCCAGCAGCGCATCTACAGGGGAATGGCAGTATTTT	CASSASTGEWQYF
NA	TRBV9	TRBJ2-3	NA	TGTGCCAGCAGCGTTTTATCCGGGGGGCTGCCGGCATCCACAGATACGCAGTATTTT	CASSVLSGGLPASTDTQYF
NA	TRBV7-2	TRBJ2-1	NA	TGTGCCAGCAGCTTAACAGGGCGACTTGAGCAGTTCTTC	CASSLTGRLEQFF
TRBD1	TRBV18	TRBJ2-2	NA	TGTGCCAGCTCACCAGCAGGGGGCAGCGGGGAGCTGTTTTTT	CASSPAGGSGELFF
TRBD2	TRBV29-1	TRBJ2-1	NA	TGCAGCGTGACAGGACTAGCGGGAGGGCAGTACAATGAGCAGTTCTTC	CSVTGLAGGQYNEQFF
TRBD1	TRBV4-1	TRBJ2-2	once	TGCGCCAGCAGTCGTGACAGGGCCACCGGGGAGCTGTTTTTT	CASSRDRATGELFF
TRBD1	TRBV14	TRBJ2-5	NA	TGTGCCAGCAGCCAAAGACAGGGTAAAGAGACCCAGTACTTC	CASSQRQGKETQYF
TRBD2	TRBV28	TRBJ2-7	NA	TGTGCCAGCAGTCCTTCGACTAGCGGAGCCCACTACGAGCAGTACTTC	CASSPSTSGAHYEQYF
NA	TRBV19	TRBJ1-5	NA	TGTGCCAGTAGTGACACTAATCAGCCCCAGCATTTT	CASSDTNQPQHF
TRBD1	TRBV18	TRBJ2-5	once	TGTGCCAGCTCACCCACGCGACAGGGGGTTTACCAAGAGACCCAGTACTTC	CASSPTRQGVYQETQYF
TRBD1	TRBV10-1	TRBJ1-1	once	TGCGCCAGCAGTGGTTCCGGGACAGGGATGGGCACTGAAGCTTTCTTT	CASSGSGTGMGTEAFF
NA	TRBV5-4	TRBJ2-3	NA	TGTGCCAGCAGTCAGGGACCGAAGAGCACAGATACGCAGTATTTT	CASSQGPKSTDTQYF
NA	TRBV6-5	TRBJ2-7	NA	TGTGCCAGCAGCCGACAGTACGGCTCCTACGAGCAGTACTTC	CASSRQYGSYEQYF